This T cell receptor beta chain was captured by sequencing in a study of T cells in Graves' hyperthyroidism and ophthalmopathy. Amplified TCR beta CDR3 regions came from RNA transcripts. RT-PCR in the first round (using the HTBI primer set) targeted the TCR CDR3. Via MiXCR, TCRdb re-called the multiplex PCR reads, giving one row per CDR3 protein. This table holds 600,000 or so distinct CDR3 sequences, about 15% found once. Exclusion followed for patients with uncontrolled infection, other autoimmune disease, pregnancy or lactation. Clinicians diagnosed patients from clinical symptoms, serum thyroxine and TRAb, thyroid ultrasound and orbital computed tomography. Study outcomes and limitations: In the blood, most expanded thyroid clonotypes above 0.001 appeared as well. Model-based prediction identified ophthalmopathy a median roughly 6.1 months prior to its onset.

Germline CDR1 is DFQATT and CDR2 is SNEGSKA (reference sequence). The CDR3 sequence is 14 residues long. Trimming stripped 3 bases from V and 7 bases from J, with 16 bases between. This clonotype was observed a handful of times. The antigen is undetermined. This sequence joins TRBV20-1 and TRBJ1-5; D unresolved. The sequenced sample was blood. The TCR sequence derives from a woman in her forties or fifties with Graves' ophthalmopathy. CDR3 sequence reads: CSASIGPSGQPQHF. CDR3 bases: TGCAGTGCTAGTATAGGACCTTCGGGGCAGCCCCAGCATTTT.